These T cell receptor beta chains were read from a single sample in a study of shared T cell receptors in the human thymus. Assay: immunoSEQ multiplex PCR; the TCRdb copy retains only in-frame clones and omits some. The sample holds hundreds of thousands of clones; more than 75% are singletons and the top ten take just under 0.0095%. The same data also went into a second study, on human thymus T cells.

The sequenced material came from thymocytes. The receptors stem from a boy less than two years old with a congenital heart defect. Each CDR3 is given without its conserved first and last residue.

J,V,CDR3
TRBJ2-7,TRBV2,ASRRPGLAGDEQY
TRBJ2-2,TRBV29-1,SVEGLHPHTGELF
TRBJ1-1,TRBV14,ASSQTGSGNTEAF
TRBJ2-7,TRBV15,ATSRDHPGLAGTYEQY
TRBJ2-1,TRBV6-4,ASSAKDRVHNEQF
TRBJ2-6,TRBV5-1,ASSYHGQGFAGANVLT
TRBJ1-5,TRBV19,ASSIVTGGNQPQH
TRBJ2-1,TRBV11-3,ASSPSGSSYNEQF
TRBJ2-3,TRBV2,ASSGDFTDTQY
TRBJ1-1,TRBV7-2,ASSIRQGEMNTEAF
TRBJ2-1,TRBV6-1,ASRARGIVDNEQF
TRBJ2-1,TRBV7-2,ASSLAGGFDEQF
TRBJ2-5,TRBV4-1,ASSPPGRAPGETQY
TRBJ2-4,TRBV4-3,ASSQDHLGQNKNIQY